Listed below are T cell receptor beta chains from one sample, sequenced in a study of control samples from healthy donors and cancer patients. The data were produced by immunoSEQ multiplex PCR, yet TCRdb's version contains in-frame clones alone and is incomplete. The sample comprises about 120,000 clones, about 87% of which are singletons, and roughly 3% rests with the top ten. The specimen sequenced was blood. The receptor set was obtained from a man aged 55-75 years in good health. The CDR3 runs from the conserved cysteine through the conserved F or W. Each record gives: V gene, D gene, clone size, J gene, CDR3 DNA, CDR3 protein. D genes are given only for firm matches. Some rows have no size entry. The others give once, few or many, or a class for an expanded clone.

>TRBV24-1|TRBD1|.|TRBJ2-7
TGTGCCACCAGTGATACGGACAGGGAGGTCTGGGAGCAGTACTTC
CATSDTDREVWEQYF
>TRBV6-6|.|once|TRBJ1-5
TGTGCCAGCTATTGGGGAACCAATCAGCCCCAGCATTTT
CASYWGTNQPQHF
>TRBV10-3|.|.|TRBJ1-5
TGTGCCATCAGTGCTGGGCAACAGCCCCAGCATTTT
CAISAGQQPQHF
>TRBV19|TRBD1|.|TRBJ2-3
TGTGCCAGTAGTATATCGAGGGGGCGGACAGATACGCAGTATTTT
CASSISRGRTDTQYF
>TRBV2|.|.|TRBJ1-5
TGTGCCAGCAGGAGCCCGAATCAGCCCCAGCATTTT
CASRSPNQPQHF
>TRBV9|TRBD2|.|TRBJ2-1
TGTGCCAGCAGCGTTACCGGGACTAGCTCCTACAATGAGCAGTTCTTC
CASSVTGTSSYNEQFF
>TRBV15|.|.|TRBJ1-5
TGTGCCACCAGCAGAGGCCCCTTGACAGCCGGCAATCAGCCCCAGCATTTT
CATSRGPLTAGNQPQHF
>TRBV7-2|TRBD2|.|TRBJ2-1
TGTGCCAGCAGCTCGAAGACTAGCGGGGGACACAATGAGCAGTTCTTC
CASSSKTSGGHNEQFF
>TRBV9|.|.|TRBJ2-3
TGTGCCAGCAGCGTAGACGGAAAACTTACAGATACGCAGTATTTT
CASSVDGKLTDTQYF
>TRBV11-2|TRBD1|.|TRBJ1-2
TGTGCCAGCAGCTTAGCTACAGGGGTTACCTATGGCTACACCTTC
CASSLATGVTYGYTF
>TRBV7-9|.|.|TRBJ2-1
TGTGCCAGCAGCTTCCTTGAGGTGGGTGAGCAGTTCTTC
CASSFLEVGEQFF
>TRBV27|.|once|TRBJ1-1
TGTGCCAGCAGTTTAGGTTGGAAGAACACTGAAGCTTTCTTT
CASSLGWKNTEAFF
>TRBV4-2|TRBD2|.|TRBJ2-7
TGTGCCAGCAGCCAAGAATTGGGCGGGGGGGCCTACGAGCAGTACTTC
CASSQELGGGAYEQYF
>TRBV5-4|TRBD1|.|TRBJ1-6
TGTGCCTGCGGAACGGGACAGGGGGCGTATAATTCACCCCTCCACTTT
CACGTGQGAYNSPLHF
>TRBV19|.|.|TRBJ1-1
TGTGCCAGTAGTTCCGGGCGGAGCACTGAAGCTTTCTTT
CASSSGRSTEAFF
>TRBV7-9|TRBD1|once|TRBJ2-2
TGTGCCAGCAGCCCCGTTGACAGGGTGTCCGGGGAGCTGTTTTTT
CASSPVDRVSGELFF
>TRBV28|TRBD1|.|TRBJ2-1
TGTGCCAGCCGAACAGGGGGAATTTACAATGAGCAGTTCTTC
CASRTGGIYNEQFF
>TRBV5-1|.|.|TRBJ1-4
TGCGCCAGCAGCCCGGACAAAGCGGGCGAAAAACTGTTTTTT
CASSPDKAGEKLFF
>TRBV28|.|.|TRBJ1-4
TGTGCCAGCAGCCTGACAGTGGTTGTGGAAAAACTGTTTTTT
CASSLTVVVEKLFF
>TRBV6-5|.|.|TRBJ2-3
TGTGCCAGCAGTTACGAAGGGGCTAGCACAGATACGCAGTATTTT
CASSYEGASTDTQYF
>TRBV11-3|.|.|TRBJ1-4
TGTGCCAGCAGCTTGGAGAGGATTGAGGTGGATGAAAAACTGTTTTTT
CASSLERIEVDEKLFF
>TRBV30|.|.|TRBJ2-7
TGTGCCTGGAGTGCAAGTTTGGGCTACGAGCAGTACTTC
CAWSASLGYEQYF
>TRBV19|TRBD2|.|TRBJ2-3
TGTGCCAGTAGGCGGGGACTAGCGTCCCCAGATACGCAGTATTTT
CASRRGLASPDTQYF
>TRBV12-3/TRBV12-4|.|.|TRBJ1-5
TGTGCCAGCAGTTTCGCCGAGTATCAGCCCCAGCATTTT
CASSFAEYQPQHF
>TRBV14|.|.|TRBJ1-4
TGTGCCAGCAGCCTGCAGGGCGGAGCAACTAATGAAAAACTGTTTTTT
CASSLQGGATNEKLFF
>TRBV3-1/TRBV3-2|TRBD2|.|TRBJ2-1
TGTGCCAGCAGCCCCCCCCAGTGGGCGGGGGGTTCGATTGAGCAGTTCTTC
CASSPPQWAGGSIEQFF
>TRBV5-5|.|.|TRBJ1-2
TGTGCCAGCAGTTTATCCGGGCCGGGAAACTATGGCTACACCTTC
CASSLSGPGNYGYTF